This TCR beta chain was captured in a study of cytomegalovirus exposure and HLA in healthy donors. As to this clone: Its specificity is unknown.

Study results and caveats: Later analysis showed TCR association rates varying by HLA locus, highest for DRB1 and lowest for HLA-C.

In the PCR, 60 Vbeta and 13 Jbeta primers were used. The data were produced by immunoSEQ multiplex PCR, yet TCRdb's version contains in-frame clones alone and is incomplete. The sample consists of under 150,000 clones, 80% of them appearing once. Sequenced sample: PBMCs. This clonotype was obtained from a woman aged 40 to 50 in good health and CMV-seronegative.

The CDR3 nucleotides read TGTGCCAGCAGTTTTCAGACCCTTACGCTAGCCTATAACTATGGCTACACCTTC. This encodes CASSFQTLTLAYNYGYTF. The V and J genes are TRBV28 and TRBJ1-2; no clear D gene. The germline V and J ends were trimmed by 3 bases and 1 base, with 21 bases remaining between them. Germline CDR1 and CDR2: MDHEN and SYDVKM. The CDR3 spans 18 residues.